Shown below are 10 T cell receptor beta chains from a single sample sequenced in a study of CD8+CD57+ T cells in acquired aplastic anemia. The TCR beta profiling, which covered VDJ combination and CDR3 sequence, was carried out using genomic DNA as the template. Using its own MiXCR run on the reads, TCRdb lists one record per CDR3 protein. The sample includes about 220,000 distinct CDR3 sequences, 30% to 35% of them seen just once. Sequenced material: sorted CD4+, CD8+, or CD8+CD57+ T cells (not recorded which) from PBMCs. The receptors here all came from a human donor in good health, serving as a control.

Concerning this clonotype: One end of the junction does not line up with germline, which may come from a read error. The genes are TRBV3-1 and TRBJ2-7; D ambiguous. The CDR3 has 12 residues. Per the germline V gene, CDR1 is LGHDT and CDR2 is YNNKEL (reference sequence). The CDR3, as DNA: TGTGCCAGCAGTCAAGGAGAATACGAGCAGTACTTC. Amino acids: CASSQGEYEQYF.

This clonotype was found many times. The chain combines TRBV4-1 with TRBJ1-6; D unresolved. V was cut by 4 bases and J by 5 bases, with 9 bases left in between. CDR3 length: 14 residues. CDR1 and CDR2 from the germline V gene are MGHRA and YSYEKL. This chain's CDR3 is CASSPLGNNSPLHF. CDR3 nucleotides: TGCGCCAGCAGCCCACTGGGTAATAATTCACCCCTCCACTTT.

This clonotype was detected many times. The chain carries TRBV7-8 and TRBJ2-5; D is ambiguous. Per germline, CDR1 SGHVS and CDR2 FQNEAQ. The CDR3 runs 13 residues. The germline V and J ends were trimmed by 5 bases and 4 bases, with 11 bases remaining between them. The CDR3 protein is CASSLQDVETQYF. The CDR3 DNA reads TGTGCCAGCAGCCTTCAGGACGTAGAGACCCAGTACTTC.

In the case of this clonotype: Compared with germline, one end of the junction differs, possibly owing to a read error. The chain joins TRBV10-1 to TRBJ2-1, with TRBD1 identical over 10 bases. This CDR3 region has 12 residues. Per germline, CDR1 WNHNN and CDR2 SYGVQD (reference sequence). This chain's CDR3 is CAARGQGPEQFF. The CDR3 DNA reads as TGTGCCGCCCGGGGACAGGGGCCTGAGCAGTTCTTC.

At least ten counts were recorded for this clonotype. The V and J genes are TRBV5-1 and TRBJ2-3; D tentatively reads TRBD1 or TRBD2 (5 bases each). The V gene's germline CDR1 is SGHRS and CDR2 YFSETQ. The ends were cut back, 0 bases at V and 4 bases at J, with 9 bases in the middle. This CDR3 is 14 amino acids long. The CDR3 spells CASSLAQGPDTQYF. DNA for the CDR3: TGCGCCAGCAGCTTGGCCCAGGGACCAGATACGCAGTATTTT.

In this sample, this clonotype turned up many times. The chain's CDR3 is CASSPQSTPSGKQYF. The DNA of the CDR3 is TGCGCCAGCAGCCCCCAATCGACTCCTAGTGGGAAGCAGTACTTC. V gene TRBV4-1 combines with J gene TRBJ2-7; unclear D gene. Germline loops: CDR1 MGHRA, CDR2 YSYEKL. CDR3 length: 15 residues. The germline V and J ends were trimmed by 4 bases and 8 bases, with 21 bases remaining between them.

This clonotype has more than one count but fewer than ten. The chain uses TRBV10-1 and TRBJ2-7, with D possibly TRBD2 on 5 matching bases. Germline V gene lookup returns CDR1 WNHNN and CDR2 SYGVQD (reference sequence). The CDR3 consists of 13 residues. Trimming stripped 4 bases from V and 4 bases from J, with 11 bases between. In DNA form, the CDR3 reads TGCGCCAGCAGTGTCGAACGGGGTTACGAGCAGTACTTC. Residues: CASSVERGYEQYF.

Concerning this clonotype itself: Since a much larger clone is just one base distant, this may be a read error. CDR3 sequence reads: CASSLAGRYEQYF. Written as DNA, the CDR3 is TGTGCCAGCAGCTTAGCGGGCCGCTACGAGCAGTACTTC. The chain couples TRBV7-6 to TRBJ2-7; D gene ambiguous. With 0 bases removed from V and 3 bases from J, the gap between germline ends came to 6 bases. The CDR3 consists of 13 residues. Germline CDR1 SGHVS, CDR2 FNYEAQ. Complete variable domain (other parts from reference TRBV7-6 and TRBJ2-7): GAGVSQSPRYKVTKRGQDVALRCDPISGHVSLYWYRQALGQGPEFLTYFNYEAQQDKSGLPNDRFSAERPEGSISTLTIQRTEQRDSAMYRCASSLAGRYEQYFGPGTRLTVT.

In its sample, this clonotype was seen a few times. This chain links TRBV5-1 with TRBJ2-3; TRBD2 matches 8 bases. CDR3 length: 16 residues. CDR1 is SGHRS, CDR2 YFSETQ, per germline. V gave up 0 bases and J gave up 8 bases; unmatched junction bases: 11. The CDR3 DNA sequence: TGCGCCAGCAGCTTGGTACTAGCGGTCCTTGGGGGTACGCAGTATTTT. Its translation: CASSLVLAVLGGTQYF.

The chain carries TRBV6-1 and TRBJ2-4; a weak D match, TRBD2 (5 bases). The germline CDR1 and CDR2 sequences are MNHNS and SASEGT. There are 13 residues in the CDR3. The ends were cut back, 3 bases at V and 13 bases at J, with 16 bases in the middle. CDR3 region: CASSDGESNEQYF. CDR3 in DNA: TGTGCCAGCAGTGACGGGGAATCCAATGAGCAGTACTTC.